One and the same sample provided the 7 T cell receptor beta chains below, sequenced in a study of T cell responses to AZD1222 COVID-19 vaccine. Generated by immunoSEQ multiplex PCR, the TCRdb table keeps only in-frame clones and is missing some. The sample yields about 150,000 clones, around nine tenths seen once. Specimen: peripheral blood, collected 28 days after the second AZD1222 dose. The source is an adult who received the AZD1222 COVID-19 vaccine.

The gene calls are TRBV27 and TRBJ2-1, with 7 nucleotides matching TRBD2. V lost 4 bases and J lost 6; bases outside the gene matches: 6. The germline gives CDR1 MNHEY, CDR2 SMNVEV (reference sequence). This CDR3 has 14 amino acids. CDR3: CASSWGGSTNEQFF. The CDR3, as DNA: TGTGCCAGCAGTTGGGGCGGGAGTACCAATGAGCAGTTCTTC.

CDR3 in DNA: TGTGCCAGCAGCCCCCCTAGCAGCTACGAGCAGTACTTC. Translated, it gives CASSPPSSYEQYF. The rearrangement links TRBV7-9 to TRBJ2-7, with D perhaps TRBD2 (5 bases). Trimming removed 5 bases from V and 3 bases from J, with 11 bases in between. The length of the CDR3 is 13 residues. From germline, CDR1 is SEHNR and CDR2 FQNEAQ (reference sequence).

The gene calls are TRBV6-5 and TRBJ1-5; TRBD1 is a possible D gene (5 bases). V lost 4 bases and J lost 4, with 11 bases in between. The CDR3 contains 14 residues. In germline, CDR1 is MNHEY, CDR2 SVGAGI. The CDR3 nucleotides read TGTGCCAGCAGTTTGGGGGTAGTGAATCAGCCCCAGCATTTT. Protein sequence: CASSLGVVNQPQHF.

The chain recombines TRBV5-6 with TRBJ2-3, with TRBD2 matching 10 bases. The CDR3 length is 17 residues. CDR1 and CDR2 (germline): SGHDT, YYEEEE. After removal of 5 bases from V and 0 bases from J, the junction contained 9 bases not matched to a gene. This CDR3 is CASSSPAGGTSTDTQYF. CDR3 sequence (DNA): TGTGCCAGCAGTTCCCCAGCGGGAGGGACAAGCACAGATACGCAGTATTTT.

The chain carries TRBV11-3 and TRBJ2-7; TRBD2 aligns across 8 bases. Germline loops: CDR1 SGHNT, CDR2 YENEEA. V lost 5 bases and J lost 7; bases outside the gene matches: 13. The CDR3 has 15 residues. In nucleotides, the CDR3 is TGTGCCAGCAGCCCCCGGAGAGCGGGAGTGGATGAGCAGTACTTC. Protein product: CASSPRRAGVDEQYF.

V gene TRBV12-2 combines with J gene TRBJ1-5. TRBV12-2 is assigned pseudogene status. This CDR3 spans 15 amino acids. The CDR3 is CASRLKGRSNQPQHF. CDR3 DNA sequence: TGTGCAAGTCGCTTGAAGGGTCGTAGCAATCAGCCCCAGCATTTT.

The chain has TRBV12-3 or TRBV12-4 and TRBJ1-6; D remains ambiguous. V lost 4 bases and J 8 bases, leaving 9 bases between the germline ends. This CDR3 is 13 amino acids long. The CDR3 is CASSSFPDSPLHF. CDR3 DNA: TGTGCCAGCAGTTCCTTCCCTGATTCACCCCTCCACTTT.